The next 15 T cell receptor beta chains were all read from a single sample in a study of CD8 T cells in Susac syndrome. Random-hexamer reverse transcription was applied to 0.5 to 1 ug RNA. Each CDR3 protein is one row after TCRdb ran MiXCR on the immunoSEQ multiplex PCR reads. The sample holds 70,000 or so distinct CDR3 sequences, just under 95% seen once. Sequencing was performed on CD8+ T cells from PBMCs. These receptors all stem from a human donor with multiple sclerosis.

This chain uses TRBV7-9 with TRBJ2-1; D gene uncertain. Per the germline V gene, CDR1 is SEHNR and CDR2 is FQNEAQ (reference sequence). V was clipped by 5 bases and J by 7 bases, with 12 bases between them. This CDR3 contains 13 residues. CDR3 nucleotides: TGTGCCAGCAGCCAAGGAGAAAGGAATGAGCAGTTCTTC. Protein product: CASSQGERNEQFF.

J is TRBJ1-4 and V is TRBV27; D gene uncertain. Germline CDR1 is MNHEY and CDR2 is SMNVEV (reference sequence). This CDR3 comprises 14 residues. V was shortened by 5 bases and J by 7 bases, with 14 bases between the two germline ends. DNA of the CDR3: TGTGCCAGCAGTCTCAGCCCTTGGGGTGAAAAACTGTTTTTT. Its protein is CASSLSPWGEKLFF.

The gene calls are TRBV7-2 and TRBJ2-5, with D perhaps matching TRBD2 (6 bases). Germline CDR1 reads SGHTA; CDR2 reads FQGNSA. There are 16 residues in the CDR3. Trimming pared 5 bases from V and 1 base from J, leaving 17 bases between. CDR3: CASSPERTTLQETQYF. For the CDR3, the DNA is TGTGCCAGCAGCCCCGAGCGGACTACCCTCCAAGAGACCCAGTACTTC. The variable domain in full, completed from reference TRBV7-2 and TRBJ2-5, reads GAGVSQSPSNKVTEKGKDVELRCDPISGHTALYWYRQSLGQGLEFLIYFQGNSAPDKSGLPSDRFSAERTGGSVSTLTIQRTQQEDSAVYLCASSPERTTLQETQYFGPGTRLLVL.

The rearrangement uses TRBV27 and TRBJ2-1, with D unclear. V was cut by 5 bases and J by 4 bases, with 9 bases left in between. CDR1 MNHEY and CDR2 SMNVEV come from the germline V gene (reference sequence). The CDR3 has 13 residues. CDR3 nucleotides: TGTGCCAGCAGTCCAGTCCCTTACAATGAGCAGTTCTTC. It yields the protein CASSPVPYNEQFF.

The CDR3 bases are TGTGCCAGCAGCCAAGATCCCAGGGACAGATTTAATTCACCCCTCCACTTT. Amino acids: CASSQDPRDRFNSPLHF. The V and J genes are TRBV3-1 and TRBJ1-6; 7 bases are a match to TRBD1. Germline lookup yields CDR1 LGHDT and CDR2 YNNKEL (reference sequence). The CDR3 is 17 amino acids. After removal of 0 bases from V and 6 bases from J, the junction contained 8 bases not matched to a gene.

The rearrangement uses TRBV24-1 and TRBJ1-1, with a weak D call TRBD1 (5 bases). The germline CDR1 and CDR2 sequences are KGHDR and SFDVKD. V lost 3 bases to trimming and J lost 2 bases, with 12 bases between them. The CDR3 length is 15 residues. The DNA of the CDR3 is TGTGCCACCAGTGATGGGGCAAACAGTAACACTGAAGCTTTCTTT. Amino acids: CATSDGANSNTEAFF.

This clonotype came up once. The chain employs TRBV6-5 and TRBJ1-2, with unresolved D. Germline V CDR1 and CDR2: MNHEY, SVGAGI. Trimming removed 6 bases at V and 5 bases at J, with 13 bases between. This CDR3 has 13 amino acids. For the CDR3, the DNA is TGTGCCAGCAGCGGTGGGTTACAGTATGGCTACACCTTC. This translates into CASSGGLQYGYTF.

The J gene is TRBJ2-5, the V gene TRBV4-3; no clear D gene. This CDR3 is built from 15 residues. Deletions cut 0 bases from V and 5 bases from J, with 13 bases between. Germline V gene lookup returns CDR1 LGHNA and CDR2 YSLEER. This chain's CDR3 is CASSQDGGQAETQYF. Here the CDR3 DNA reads TGCGCCAGCAGCCAAGATGGCGGCCAGGCGGAGACCCAGTACTTC.

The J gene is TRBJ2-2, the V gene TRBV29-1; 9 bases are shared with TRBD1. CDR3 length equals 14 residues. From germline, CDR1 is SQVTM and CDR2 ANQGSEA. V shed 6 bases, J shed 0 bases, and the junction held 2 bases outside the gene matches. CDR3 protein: CSVTGGPNTGELFF. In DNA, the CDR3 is TGCAGCGTGACAGGGGGGCCGAACACCGGGGAGCTGTTTTTT.

CDR3 nucleotide sequence: TGTGCCAGCAGCCAAGGTCCAATTCCAGCCTACGAGCAGTACTTC. It encodes CASSQGPIPAYEQYF. The chain uses TRBV3-1 and TRBJ2-7; no clear D. The germline V gene encodes CDR1 LGHDT and CDR2 YNNKEL (reference sequence). V lost 1 base, J lost 2 bases, and 12 bases lay in between. CDR3 length equals 15 residues.

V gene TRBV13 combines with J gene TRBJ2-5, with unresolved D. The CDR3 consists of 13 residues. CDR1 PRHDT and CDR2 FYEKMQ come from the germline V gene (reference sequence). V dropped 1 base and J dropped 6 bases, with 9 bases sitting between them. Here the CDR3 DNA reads TGTGCCAGCAGCTTAGAAGGCTGGAAGACCCAGTACTTC. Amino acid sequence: CASSLEGWKTQYF. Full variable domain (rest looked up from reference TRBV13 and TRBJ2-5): AAGVIQSPRHLIKEKRETATLKCYPIPRHDTVYWYQQGPGQDPQFLISFYEKMQSDKGSIPDRFSAQQFSDYHSELNMSSLELGDSALYFCASSLEGWKTQYFGPGTRLLVL.

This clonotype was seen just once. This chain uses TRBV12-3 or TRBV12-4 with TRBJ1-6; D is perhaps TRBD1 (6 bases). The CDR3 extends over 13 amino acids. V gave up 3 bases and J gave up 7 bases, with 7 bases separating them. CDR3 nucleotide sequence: TGTGCCAGCAGTTTCCAGGGGAATTCACCCCTCCACTTT. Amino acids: CASSFQGNSPLHF.

The CDR3 loop is CASSSGASTGELFF. The CDR3 DNA is TGTGCCAGCAGCTCCGGGGCGAGCACCGGGGAGCTGTTTTTT. The genes are TRBV5-6 and TRBJ2-2; D is possibly TRBD1 or TRBD2 (5 bases each). Trimming removed 3 bases from V and 4 bases from J, with 10 bases in between. The CDR3 sequence is 14 residues long. Germline assignment: CDR1 SGHDT and CDR2 YYEEEE.

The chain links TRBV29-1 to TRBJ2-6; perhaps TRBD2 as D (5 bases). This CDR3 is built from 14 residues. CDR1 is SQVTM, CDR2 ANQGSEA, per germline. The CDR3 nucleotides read TGCAGTATCACGGACTCCTCTGGGGCCAACGTCCTGACTTTC. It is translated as CSITDSSGANVLTF.

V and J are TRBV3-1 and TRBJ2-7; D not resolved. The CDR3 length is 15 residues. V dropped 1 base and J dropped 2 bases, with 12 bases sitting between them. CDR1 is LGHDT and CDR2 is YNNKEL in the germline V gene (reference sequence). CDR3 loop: CASSQGGPQTYEQYF. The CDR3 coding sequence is TGTGCCAGCAGCCAAGGTGGGCCGCAGACCTACGAGCAGTACTTC.